The clone carrying this T cell receptor beta chain was seen at least ten times. The CDR3 length is 18 residues. Per germline, CDR1 LGHNA and CDR2 YNFKEQ. Trimming stripped 1 base from V and 3 bases from J, with 19 bases between. The data derive from a study of metastatic and nonmetastatic thyroid tumors. Study details: A comparison of repertoires was made across blood and tumor or nodule tissue from malignant and benign thyroid patients.

Patients were all untreated before their thyroid surgery. Through MiXCR, TCRdb re-clonotyped the PCR reads. Here the sample spans 49,000 or so clones, 24% being singletons. The sample was blood. The origin of this receptor is a male donor with papillary thyroid cancer or a benign thyroid nodule (not recorded which). Some clones in this sample may be carry-over from other donors' samples. This sequence joins TRBV4-2 and TRBJ2-1; maybe TRBD2 (6 bases). CDR3 amino acids: CASSQAAGGNAVYNEQFF. The CDR3 bases are TGTGCCAGCAGCCAAGCAGCGGGTGGGAACGCAGTCTACAATGAGCAGTTCTTC.